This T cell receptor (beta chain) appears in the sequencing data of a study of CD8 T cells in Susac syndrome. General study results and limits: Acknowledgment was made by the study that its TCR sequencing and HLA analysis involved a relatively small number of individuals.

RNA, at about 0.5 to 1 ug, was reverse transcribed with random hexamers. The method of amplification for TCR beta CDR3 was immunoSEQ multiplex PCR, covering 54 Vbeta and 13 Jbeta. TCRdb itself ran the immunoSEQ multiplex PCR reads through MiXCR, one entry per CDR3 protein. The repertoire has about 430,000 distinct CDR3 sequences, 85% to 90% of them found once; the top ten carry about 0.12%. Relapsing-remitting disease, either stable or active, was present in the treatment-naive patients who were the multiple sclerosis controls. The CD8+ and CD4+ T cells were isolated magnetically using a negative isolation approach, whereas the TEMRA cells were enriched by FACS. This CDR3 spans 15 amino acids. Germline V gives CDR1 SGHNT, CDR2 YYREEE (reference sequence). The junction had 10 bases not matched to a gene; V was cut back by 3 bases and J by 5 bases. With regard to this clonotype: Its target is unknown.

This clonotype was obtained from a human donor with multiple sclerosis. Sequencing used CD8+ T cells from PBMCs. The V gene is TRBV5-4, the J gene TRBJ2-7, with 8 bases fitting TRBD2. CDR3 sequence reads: CASSSAERGFDEQYF. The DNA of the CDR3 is TGTGCCAGCAGCTCCGCCGAGCGGGGGTTCGACGAGCAGTACTTC.